The 29 T cell receptor beta chains below all came from one sample that was sequenced in a study of blood T cell repertoires in COVID-19. Sequencing used immunoSEQ multiplex PCR; TCRdb keeps in-frame clones, though not all of them. The sample holds 220,000 or so clones, 65% to 85% seen once. Sequenced sample: PBMCs or T cells enriched from blood (not recorded which). The receptors shown here come from a woman aged 40 to 55 who had recovered from COVID-19.

The V and J genes are TRBV24-1 and TRBJ1-5; TRBD1 matches at 8 bases. V shed 4 bases, J shed 6 bases, and the junction held 7 bases outside the gene matches. Germline assignment: CDR1 KGHDR and CDR2 SFDVKD. The CDR3 extends over 15 amino acids. The CDR3 reads CATSDPGQGVQPQHF. The CDR3 region has the DNA TGTGCCACCAGTGACCCAGGACAGGGTGTTCAGCCCCAGCATTTT.

This chain joins TRBV5-1 and TRBJ1-1; TRBD1 matches 7 bases. The germline gives CDR1 SGHRS, CDR2 YFSETQ. This CDR3 comprises 15 residues. The J segment lost 3 bases and the V segment lost 1 base, leaving 6 bases of the junction unmatched. The CDR3 region has the DNA TGCGCCAGCAGCTTGTTGGCAGGGGGTGACACTGAAGCTTTCTTT. This codes for CASSLLAGGDTEAFF.

CDR3 bases: TGTGCCAGCAGCTTAGGGGGAGATGGCTACACCTTC. It encodes CASSLGGDGYTF. This chain links TRBV11-3 with TRBJ1-2; no clear D. CDR1 SGHNT and CDR2 YENEEA come from the germline V gene. The CDR3 runs 12 residues. Trimming removed 1 base from V and 6 bases from J, with 6 bases in between.

The chain uses TRBV18 and TRBJ1-4, with no clear D. Germline V CDR1 and CDR2: KGHSH, LQKENI. Between the trimmed V and J ends, which lost 2 bases and 7 bases, there was a span of 5 bases. The CDR3 length is 12 residues. This CDR3 is CASSPGSEKLFF. The DNA of the CDR3 is TGTGCCAGCTCACCAGGGAGTGAAAAACTGTTTTTT.

The chain links TRBV2 to TRBJ2-7, with unresolved D. V lost 4 bases to trimming and J lost 3 bases, with 10 bases between them. Per germline, CDR1 SNHLY and CDR2 FYNNEI. The CDR3 loop spans 13 amino acids. The CDR3: CASSVRRSYEQYV. The CDR3 DNA reads TGTGCCAGCAGTGTGCGGCGGAGCTACGAGCAGTACGTC.

The chain employs TRBV6-5 and TRBJ1-6; 8 bases fit TRBD1. The CDR3 runs 14 residues. V gave up 6 bases and J gave up 10 bases; unmatched junction bases: 8. CDR1 MNHEY and CDR2 SVGAGI come from the germline V gene. This CDR3 is CASRDRVIISPLHF. CDR3 DNA sequence: TGTGCCAGCAGGGACAGGGTTATCATCTCACCCCTCCACTTT.

The CDR3 sequence: CSVERQVYGYTF. CDR3 nucleotide sequence: TGCAGCGTTGAACGGCAGGTCTATGGCTACACCTTC. The V and J genes are TRBV29-1 and TRBJ1-2; no definite D call. V lost 2 bases to trimming and J lost 4 bases, with 8 bases between them. Germline V gives CDR1 SQVTM, CDR2 ANQGSEA. This CDR3 spans 12 amino acids.

J is TRBJ2-1 and V is TRBV6-6, with D perhaps TRBD1 (6 bases). V lost 2 bases and J lost 5, with 16 bases in between. The germline V gene has CDR1 MNHNY and CDR2 SVGAGI (reference sequence). The CDR3 is 16 residues long. The CDR3 is CASSYGGQSLDNEQFF. CDR3 nucleotide sequence: TGTGCCAGCAGTTACGGGGGCCAGTCTCTCGACAATGAGCAGTTCTTC.

The J gene is TRBJ1-2, the V gene TRBV19; no definite D call. The CDR3 loop spans 13 amino acids. Germline V lookup: CDR1 LNHDA, CDR2 SQIVND (reference sequence). Trimming removed 3 bases at V and 6 bases at J, with 11 bases between. The CDR3 sequence is CASSILIGDGYTF. CDR3 in DNA: TGTGCCAGTAGTATCCTAATCGGGGATGGCTACACCTTC.

This clone was picked up one time. This chain connects TRBV11-3 to TRBJ2-3; TRBD2 aligns across 7 bases. CDR1 and CDR2 (germline): SGHNT, YENEEA. The CDR3 spans 15 residues. Trimming took 1 base from V and 2 from J; bases not matched to a gene: 3. CDR3 in DNA: TGTGCCAGCAGCTTAGCGGGAGGCCCCACAGATACGCAGTATTTT. Its protein is CASSLAGGPTDTQYF.

The V gene is TRBV5-4, the J gene TRBJ1-4; 7 nucleotides line up with TRBD1. Germline-derived CDR1 and CDR2 are SGHNT and YYREEE (reference sequence). V lost 4 bases to trimming and J lost 2 bases; unmatched junction nucleotides: 8. This CDR3 is 16 amino acids long. The CDR3 region is CASSRRQGGTNEKLFF. CDR3 coding DNA: TGTGCCAGCAGCCGCCGACAGGGAGGTACTAATGAAAAACTGTTTTTT. Full variable domain (outside the CDR3, taken from reference TRBV5-4 and TRBJ1-4): ETGVTQSPTHLIKTRGQQVTLRCSSQSGHNTVSWYQQALGQGPQFIFQYYREEENGRGNFPPRFSGLQFPNYSSELNVNALELDDSALYLCASSRRQGGTNEKLFFGSGTQLSVL.

V usage is TRBV9 and J usage is TRBJ2-2; D not certain. The CDR3 contains 13 residues. Germline CDR1 and CDR2: SGDLS and YYNGEE. V dropped 0 bases and J dropped 6 bases, with 6 bases sitting between them. The CDR3 DNA reads as TGTGCCAGCAGCGTAGTCGGGTCCGGGGAGCTGTTTTTT. Protein sequence: CASSVVGSGELFF.

The chain carries TRBV7-3 and TRBJ2-1, with TRBD2 identical over 7 bases. V was pared by 5 bases and J by 7 bases, with 8 bases of the junction left unmatched. This CDR3 is built from 14 residues. Germline loops: CDR1 SGHTA, CDR2 FQGTGA. The chain's CDR3 is CASSADPSGNEQFF. As DNA, the CDR3 is TGTGCCAGCAGCGCCGACCCTAGCGGAAATGAGCAGTTCTTC.

This clone came up a few times. V gene TRBV6-2 or TRBV6-3 combines with J gene TRBJ1-2; D possibly corresponds to TRBD1 (6 bases). Germline V CDR1 and CDR2: MNHEY, SVGEGT. The V and J ends lost 6 bases and 8 bases respectively, with 13 bases between them. The length of the CDR3 is 12 residues. The CDR3, as DNA: TGTGCCAGCAGCTCTACAGGACAGGGCTACACCTTC. It specifies CASSSTGQGYTF.

The chain combines TRBV5-4 with TRBJ2-1, with a possible D match to TRBD2 (5 bases). V shed 4 bases and J shed 3 bases, with 14 bases lying between them. Germline V lookup: CDR1 SGHNT, CDR2 YYREEE (reference sequence). The CDR3 loop spans 15 amino acids. CDR3 loop: CASSKDSSFYNEQFF. CDR3 in DNA: TGTGCCAGCAGCAAGGACTCCTCCTTCTACAATGAGCAGTTCTTC. The full variable domain, with the rest looked up from reference TRBV5-4 and TRBJ2-1, is ETGVTQSPTHLIKTRGQQVTLRCSSQSGHNTVSWYQQALGQGPQFIFQYYREEENGRGNFPPRFSGLQFPNYSSELNVNALELDDSALYLCASSKDSSFYNEQFFGPGTRLTVL.

The genes are TRBV3-1 (or the pseudogene TRBV3-2) and TRBJ1-6, with unresolved D. Trimming cost V 1 base and J 8 bases, with 9 bases left between them. This CDR3 has 14 residues. CDR1 and CDR2 from the germline V gene are LGHDT and YNNKEL (reference sequence). CDR3 in amino acids: CASSQGVRDSPLHF. The CDR3 coding sequence is TGTGCCAGCAGCCAAGGAGTCCGGGATTCACCCCTCCACTTT.

J is TRBJ2-7 and V is TRBV6-2 or TRBV6-3, with a tentative D call TRBD2 (5 bases). The V end lost 7 bases, the J end lost 0 bases, and 16 bases lay between the germline ends. The length of the CDR3 is 15 residues. Germline CDR1 is MNHEY and CDR2 is SVGEGT. The CDR3 DNA reads as TGTGCCAGCACTTATCTAGCCCTCAGCTCCTACGAGCAGTACTTC. Its protein product is CASTYLALSSYEQYF.

The chain recombines TRBV12-3 or TRBV12-4 with TRBJ2-5; D gene ambiguous. The CDR3 extends over 12 amino acids. Trimming stripped 1 base from V and 5 bases from J, with 5 bases between. The CDR3 here is CASSLVSETQYF. CDR3 sequence (DNA): TGTGCCAGCAGTTTAGTATCGGAGACCCAGTACTTC.

V gene TRBV5-1 combines with J gene TRBJ1-4, with 8 nucleotides matching TRBD1. Trimming at V came to 0 bases and at J to 8 bases, leaving 6 bases not matched to a gene. The germline V gene has CDR1 SGHRS and CDR2 YFSETQ. The CDR3 is 15 residues long. The CDR3 reads CASSLDGQGGEKLFF. The CDR3 nucleotides read TGCGCCAGCAGCTTGGATGGACAGGGTGGCGAAAAACTGTTTTTT.

The rearrangement links TRBV9 to TRBJ2-4; possibly TRBD1 for D (7 bases). The germline V gene encodes CDR1 SGDLS and CDR2 YYNGEE. The CDR3 is 17 residues long. V lost 4 bases to trimming and J lost 0 bases, with 17 bases between them. CDR3 coding DNA: TGTGCCAGCAGCCCAAGGAGGGGGCTTTTAGCCAAAAACATTCAGTACTTC. Translated, it gives CASSPRRGLLAKNIQYF.

The chain uses TRBV6-1 and TRBJ1-5, with D unclear. This CDR3 is 13 amino acids long. Trimming took 1 base from V and 5 from J, leaving 6 bases between them. Germline values: CDR1 MNHNS, CDR2 SASEGT. The CDR3 reads CASSEGVDQPQHF. Written as DNA, the CDR3 is TGTGCCAGCAGTGAAGGAGTAGATCAGCCCCAGCATTTT.

The J gene is TRBJ2-1, the V gene TRBV6-5; a weak D match, TRBD2 (5 bases). CDR3 length equals 14 residues. Trimming removed 5 bases at V and 0 bases at J, with 8 bases between. Germline V gene sequence: CDR1 MNHEY, CDR2 SVGAGI. This CDR3 reads CASSRSGSYNEQFF. In DNA form, the CDR3 reads TGTGCCAGCAGTCGGAGCGGCTCCTACAATGAGCAGTTCTTC.

This chain connects TRBV6-5 to TRBJ2-7, with D possibly being TRBD1 (5 bases). CDR1 is MNHEY and CDR2 is SVGAGI in the germline V gene. The CDR3 contains 12 residues. Trimming removed 4 bases at V and 3 bases at J, with 7 bases between. The CDR3 DNA reads as TGTGCCAGCAGTTCCGACAGCTACGAGCAGTACTTC. Translated, it gives CASSSDSYEQYF.

The chain couples TRBV9 to TRBJ1-2; D is undetermined. V shed 0 bases and J shed 4 bases, with 13 bases lying between them. CDR1 is SGDLS and CDR2 is YYNGEE in the germline V gene. The CDR3 consists of 15 residues. In DNA, the CDR3 is TGTGCCAGCAGCGTAGGTGTAGACTCACTCTATGGCTACACCTTC. It specifies CASSVGVDSLYGYTF.

This chain connects TRBV28 to TRBJ1-2; no definite D call. V was trimmed by 5 bases and J by 6 bases, leaving 22 bases between them. Germline V gives CDR1 MDHEN, CDR2 SYDVKM. This CDR3 comprises 16 residues. The CDR3 loop reads CASSPLSWTGGDGYTF. The CDR3 region has the DNA TGTGCCAGCAGTCCACTAAGTTGGACGGGCGGGGATGGCTACACCTTC.

A single count supports this clone. The chain employs TRBV5-1 and TRBJ2-7, with 12 nucleotides matching TRBD2. The germline V gene encodes CDR1 SGHRS and CDR2 YFSETQ. The J segment lost 2 bases and the V segment lost 4 bases, leaving 4 bases of the junction unmatched. The CDR3 runs to 15 residues. CDR3 region: CASSVTSGSPYEQYF. DNA for the CDR3: TGCGCCAGCAGCGTGACTAGCGGGAGCCCCTACGAGCAGTACTTC.

V gene TRBV27 combines with J gene TRBJ1-4, with D perhaps matching TRBD1 (5 bases). This CDR3 contains 15 residues. The V end was cut by 10 bases, the J end by 0 bases, with 15 bases between. Germline CDR1 is MNHEY and CDR2 is SMNVEV (reference sequence). CDR3 amino acids: CATMRTTATNEKLFF. The CDR3 region has the DNA TGTGCCACCATGAGGACGACAGCAACTAATGAAAAACTGTTTTTT.

This clone was observed a handful of times. V usage is TRBV2 and J usage is TRBJ2-1; TRBD2 matches 9 bases. Germline CDR1 reads SNHLY; CDR2 reads FYNNEI. V shed 4 bases and J 10 bases; nucleotides not matched to a gene: 5. The CDR3 is 13 amino acids. CDR3 sequence (DNA): TGTGCCAGCAGTGGCGGGAGGGCCGGAGAGCAGTTCTTC. Translated, it gives CASSGGRAGEQFF.

V usage is TRBV28 and J usage is TRBJ1-1; the match to TRBD1 covers 7 bases. This CDR3 region has 15 residues. Losses at the gene ends were 5 bases for V and 0 bases for J; bases not matched to a gene: 6. The V gene's germline CDR1 is MDHEN and CDR2 SYDVKM. The CDR3 loop is CASSIRDRLNTEAFF. The DNA for the CDR3 is TGTGCCAGCAGTATCCGGGACAGACTGAACACTGAAGCTTTCTTT.